This section outlines one TCR beta chain sequence together with its context. These data belong to a study of blood T cell repertoires in COVID-19. Overall study context: PBMCs, B-cell-depleted T cells, or T cells provided the cDNA or gDNA that made up the material.

Data came from immunoSEQ multiplex PCR; TCRdb stores just in-frame clones and leaves some out. The sample has over 200,000 clones, around 90% seen once. Germline V CDR1 and CDR2: MDHEN, SYDVKM. CDR3 size: 15 residues. J lost 1 base, V lost 6 bases, and 7 bases had no gene match. The recovered donors of Cohort 3 showed two negative PCRs, clearance, or symptom resolution. The chain has TRBV28 and TRBJ1-1, with TRBD1 matching 8 bases. Sequencing was carried out using PBMCs or T cells enriched from blood (not recorded which). The sequence came from a man aged 30 to 39 who had recovered from COVID-19. The CDR3 protein is CASSSGGLKNTEAFF. The CDR3 DNA reads TGTGCCAGCAGCTCAGGGGGCCTAAAGAACACTGAAGCTTTCTTT.